These T cell receptor beta chains were read from a single sample in a study of beta chain features in type 1 diabetes. The method was immunoSEQ multiplex PCR; TCRdb's version includes in-frame clones alone and lacks a portion of them. Of roughly 700,000 clones listed, roughly 12% were seen once; the top ten hold approximately 0.022%. The sequenced sample consisted of naive CD4+ T cells from blood. The receptors derive from a man between 18 and 35 years old with type 1 diabetes. The CDR3 runs from the conserved cysteine through the conserved F or W.

V: TRBV5-1; J: TRBJ2-6; CDR3: CASSRDQSSGANVLTF
V: TRBV11-2; J: TRBJ2-3; CDR3: CASSHRGGYTDTQYF
V: TRBV25-1; J: TRBJ2-5; CDR3: CASGASGTEYQETQYF
V: TRBV30; J: TRBJ1-1; CDR3: CAWSQRGMGTEAFF
V: TRBV15; J: TRBJ2-2; CDR3: CATSRAGNTGELFF
V: TRBV4-2; J: TRBJ2-1; CDR3: CASSQASGGYEQFF
V: TRBV5-6; J: TRBJ2-2; CDR3: CASSLLDRNTGELFF
V: TRBV6-6; J: TRBJ2-7; CDR3: CASSYDDEQFYEQYF
V: TRBV30; J: TRBJ2-7; CDR3: CAWSGDSSYEQYF
V: TRBV7-2; J: TRBJ2-1; CDR3: CASSLDASSSYNEQFF
V: TRBV5-4; J: TRBJ2-5; CDR3: CASSLGDTWYQETQYF
V: TRBV30; J: TRBJ2-5; CDR3: CAWSRSKAQYF
V: TRBV9; J: TRBJ2-3; CDR3: CASTSGGSTDTQYF
V: TRBV28; J: TRBJ1-5; CDR3: CASSSQGAWQPQHF
V: TRBV5-6; J: TRBJ1-6; CDR3: CASSFTLGGGNSPLHF
V: TRBV4-1; J: TRBJ1-2; CDR3: CASSQVDYGYTF
V: TRBV2; J: TRBJ1-4; CDR3: CASSPQRQTTNEKLFF
V: TRBV6-1; J: TRBJ1-2; CDR3: CASRTPGQVTYGYTF
V: TRBV5-1; J: TRBJ2-1; CDR3: CASSGGATPDNEQFF
V: TRBV10-1; J: TRBJ2-4; CDR3: CASSESRVDIQYF
V: TRBV6-1; J: TRBJ2-7; CDR3: CASSEWRGPSYEQYF
V: TRBV9; J: TRBJ2-2; CDR3: CASSVVLGELFF
V: TRBV5-5; J: TRBJ2-5; CDR3: CASSSGETQYF
V: TRBV6-6; J: TRBJ2-3; CDR3: CASSPASGDTDTQYF
V: TRBV19; J: TRBJ2-7; CDR3: CASSTVTGAEQYF
V: TRBV30; J: TRBJ2-2; CDR3: CAWSDLDGELFF
V: TRBV5-6; J: TRBJ1-5; CDR3: CASSLFGDGQPQHF
V: TRBV12-5; J: TRBJ2-2; CDR3: CASGDRDNGELFF
V: TRBV5-1; J: TRBJ1-4; CDR3: CASSLGQVNEKLFF
V: TRBV7-6; J: TRBJ2-3; CDR3: CASTPGFSTDTQYF
V: TRBV9; J: TRBJ2-5; CDR3: CASSARLAGGVRETQYF
V: TRBV14; J: TRBJ2-7; CDR3: CASSQRGTSHYEQYF
V: TRBV18; J: TRBJ1-1; CDR3: CASSLVDRPEAFF
V: TRBV7-2; J: TRBJ2-2; CDR3: CASRLLPGQGHTGELFF
V: TRBV6-5; J: TRBJ1-3; CDR3: CASSYFTGDTIYF
V: TRBV5-4; J: TRBJ1-6; CDR3: CASSRGGIPALYNSPLHF
V: TRBV10-3; J: TRBJ2-3; CDR3: CAISPTGRTDTQYF
V: TRBV5-4; J: TRBJ1-2; CDR3: CASTTSNRVEVGYTF
V: TRBV15; J: TRBJ1-5; CDR3: CATSRESPLSQHF
V: TRBV30; J: TRBJ1-5; CDR3: CAWSGRLPDQPQHF
V: TRBV5-4; J: TRBJ2-3; CDR3: CASSLALAGGPSTDTQYF
V: TRBV29-1; J: TRBJ2-7; CDR3: CSVARGLYEQYF
V: TRBV29-1; J: TRBJ1-2; CDR3: CSVVGRGGFGYTF
V: TRBV29-1; J: TRBJ1-2; CDR3: CSVESGNYGYTF
V: TRBV6-5; J: TRBJ1-1; CDR3: CASSPGRVSTEAFF
V: TRBV29-1; J: TRBJ2-3; CDR3: CSVEEGAQTTQYF
V: TRBV7-7; J: TRBJ2-5; CDR3: CASSLGERRGTQYF
V: TRBV7-9; J: TRBJ1-5; CDR3: CASSLVLPNRGNQPQHF
V: TRBV27; J: TRBJ1-4; CDR3: CASSLSANEKLFF
V: TRBV30; J: .; CDR3: CAWRSPTDPTYYEQYF
V: TRBV7-8; J: TRBJ1-2; CDR3: CASSQGVLYGYTF
V: TRBV10-3; J: TRBJ2-3; CDR3: CAISGLAGSDTQYF
V: TRBV18; J: TRBJ2-3; CDR3: CASSPGEVKGDTQYF